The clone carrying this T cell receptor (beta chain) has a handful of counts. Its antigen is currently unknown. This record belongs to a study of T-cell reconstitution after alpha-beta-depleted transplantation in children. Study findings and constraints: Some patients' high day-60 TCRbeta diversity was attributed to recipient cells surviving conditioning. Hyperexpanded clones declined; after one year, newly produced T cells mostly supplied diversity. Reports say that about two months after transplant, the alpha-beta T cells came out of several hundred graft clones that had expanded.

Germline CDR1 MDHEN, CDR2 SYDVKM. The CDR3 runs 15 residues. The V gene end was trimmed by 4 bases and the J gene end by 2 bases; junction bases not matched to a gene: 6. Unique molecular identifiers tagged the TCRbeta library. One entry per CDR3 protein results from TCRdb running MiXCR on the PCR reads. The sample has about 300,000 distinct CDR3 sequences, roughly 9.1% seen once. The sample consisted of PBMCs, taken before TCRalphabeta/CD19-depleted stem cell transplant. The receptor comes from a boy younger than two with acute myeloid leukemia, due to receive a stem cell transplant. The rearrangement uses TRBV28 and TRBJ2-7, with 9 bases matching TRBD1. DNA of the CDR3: TGTGCCAGCAGTTCGAAACAGGGGGCGACCTACGAGCAGTACTTC. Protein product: CASSSKQGATYEQYF.